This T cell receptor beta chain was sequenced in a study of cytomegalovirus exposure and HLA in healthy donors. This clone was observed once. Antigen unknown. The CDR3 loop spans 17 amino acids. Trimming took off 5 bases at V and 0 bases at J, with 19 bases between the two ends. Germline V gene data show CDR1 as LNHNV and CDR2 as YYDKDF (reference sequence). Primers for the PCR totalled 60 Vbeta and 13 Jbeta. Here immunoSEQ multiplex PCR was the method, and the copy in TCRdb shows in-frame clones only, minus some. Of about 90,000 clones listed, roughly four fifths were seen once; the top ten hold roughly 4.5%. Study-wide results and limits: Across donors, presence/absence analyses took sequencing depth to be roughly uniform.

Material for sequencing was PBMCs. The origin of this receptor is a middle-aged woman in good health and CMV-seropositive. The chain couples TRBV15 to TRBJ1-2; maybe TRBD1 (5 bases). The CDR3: CATSRMTETKANYGYTF. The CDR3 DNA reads TGTGCCACCAGCCGGATGACAGAAACGAAAGCTAACTATGGCTACACCTTC.